This T cell receptor beta chain is from a study of blood T cell repertoires in COVID-19. Study overall: Samples of COVID-19 (acute and convalescent) were obtained from the United States, Italy and Spain. Sample material is recorded as cDNA or gDNA derived from T cells, B-cell-depleted T cells, or PBMCs.

Authors' processing steps: Amplified reference gene primers provided the basis for estimating nucleated cell counts. The repertoire was sequenced with immunoSEQ multiplex PCR; TCRdb's copy has only in-frame clones and lacks some. The V and J calls and the clone size are those of that table, but D and trimming were determined from the DNA. The sample yields approximately 68,000 clones, around 86% seen once. V shed 0 bases and J 7 bases; nucleotides not matched to a gene: 6. The germline V gene has CDR1 GTSNPN and CDR2 SVGIG (reference sequence). The CDR3 consists of 14 residues. The J gene is TRBJ1-2, the V gene TRBV30, with 9 bases identical to TRBD1. The sequenced material came from peripheral blood. This TCR was sampled from a woman aged 55-70 years with acute or convalescent COVID-19. In nucleotides, the CDR3 is TGTGCCTGGAGTGTAAGGCGGGACAGGGCTGGCTACACCTTC. Protein product: CAWSVRRDRAGYTF.